A selection of T cell receptor beta chains follows, all from one sample in a study of blood T cell repertoires in COVID-19. Using immunoSEQ multiplex PCR, the repertoire was profiled, and TCRdb retains in-frame clones only, with some absent. The sample comprises roughly 250,000 clones, around 86% of which are singletons, and less than 3% rests with the top ten. Sequencing input: peripheral blood. The receptors here all came from a woman aged 55-69 years with active or convalescent COVID-19. Each CDR3 is given with its conserved first and last residue. The D gene is left open where the match is weak. Clone size is not always given. Where it is, it says once, few, many or a class for expanded clones.

CDR3aa	CDR3nt	abundance	v_gene	d_gene	j_gene
CASSLPTENIQYF	TGCGCCAGCAGCTTACCTACAGAAAACATTCAGTACTTC	-	TRBV5-1	-	TRBJ2-4
CASSVDWARTLHNEQFF	TGTGCCAGCAGCGTAGACTGGGCGCGTACCTTACACAATGAGCAGTTCTTC	few	TRBV9	-	TRBJ2-1
CASSPTGFHGYTF	TGTGCCAGCAGTCCGACAGGGTTTCACGGCTACACCTTC	-	TRBV12-3/TRBV12-4	TRBD1	TRBJ1-2
CAISESGQSNQPQHF	TGTGCCATCAGTGAGTCGGGACAAAGCAATCAGCCCCAGCATTTT	once	TRBV10-3	-	TRBJ1-5
CASSLRDSGEFLETQYF	TGCGCCAGCAGCTTGAGGGACAGCGGTGAGTTTTTAGAGACCCAGTACTTC	few	TRBV5-1	TRBD1	TRBJ2-5
CASNGGAQGYTF	TGTGCCAGCAATGGGGGCGCGCAGGGCTACACCTTC	-	TRBV9	-	TRBJ1-2
CASSLPRQGPINEKLFF	TGTGCCAGCAGCTTACCAAGACAGGGGCCCATTAATGAAAAACTGTTTTTT	-	TRBV7-8	TRBD1	TRBJ1-4
CASRENTGTYGYTF	TGTGCCAGCAGAGAAAACACAGGGACCTATGGCTACACCTTC	-	TRBV7-9	-	TRBJ1-2
CASSPLYGEATNEKLFF	TGTGCCAGCTCACCACTATATGGGGAGGCAACTAATGAAAAACTGTTTTTT	-	TRBV18	-	TRBJ1-4
CASSLTGPLNTEAFF	TGTGCCAGCAGCTTGACAGGTCCACTGAACACTGAAGCTTTCTTT	-	TRBV5-4	-	TRBJ1-1
CASSPLRQGVVSCNQPQHF	TGTGCCAGCAGCCCCCTCAGGCAGGGGGTCGTTAGTTGCAATCAGCCCCAGCATTTT	-	TRBV11-3	TRBD1	TRBJ1-5
CASRRYGGSGYNEQFF	TGCGCCAGCAGAAGGTATGGGGGCTCGGGGTACAATGAGCAGTTCTTC	-	TRBV4-1	-	TRBJ2-1
CATSEAIGELFF	TGTGCCACCAGTGAAGCCATCGGGGAGCTGTTTTTT	few	TRBV24-1	-	TRBJ2-2
CAWSVRQAHGYTF	TGTGCCTGGAGTGTAAGACAGGCCCATGGCTACACCTTC	-	TRBV30	-	TRBJ1-2
CASSLEQNTEAFF	TGTGCCAGCAGCTTAGAACAGAACACTGAAGCTTTCTTT	-	TRBV7-2	-	TRBJ1-1
CASSLRGQGGYTF	TGTGCCAGCAGCTTACGTGGGCAGGGTGGCTACACCTTC	few	TRBV7-2	-	TRBJ1-2
CASSSRPGGYTF	TGTGCCAGCAGTTCCCGCCCGGGAGGCTACACCTTC	once	TRBV6-2/TRBV6-3	-	TRBJ1-2
CASSRAMTGSYEQYF	TGTGCCAGCTCCCGAGCCATGACAGGTTCCTACGAGCAGTACTTC	-	TRBV18	-	TRBJ2-7
CASVGSGVWETQYF	TGTGCCAGCGTGGGAAGCGGGGTCTGGGAGACCCAGTACTTC	-	TRBV18	TRBD2	TRBJ2-5
CASGDSYEQYF	TGTGCCAGTGGGGACAGTTACGAGCAGTACTTC	few	TRBV5-4	TRBD1	TRBJ2-7
CASQQAPDLTQYF	TGTGCCAGCCAACAGGCCCCCGACCTGACCCAGTACTTC	-	TRBV9	-	TRBJ2-5
CASSNRQNEKLFF	TGTGCCAGCAGTAACAGACAAAATGAAAAACTGTTTTTT	-	TRBV3-1/TRBV3-2	-	TRBJ1-4
CATSSEDRNNQPQHF	TGTGCCACCAGCAGCGAAGACAGGAACAATCAGCCCCAGCATTTT	few	TRBV15	-	TRBJ1-5
CASNLDGGGGTGELFF	TGTGCCAGCAACCTAGACGGGGGCGGGGGCACCGGGGAGCTGTTTTTT	-	TRBV2	-	TRBJ2-2
CASSPTGIEAFF	TGTGCCAGCAGCCCGACAGGGATTGAAGCTTTCTTT	-	TRBV6-5	TRBD1	TRBJ1-1
CASSHGQGADQPQHF	TGTGCCAGCAGCCACGGGCAGGGGGCCGATCAGCCCCAGCATTTT	few	TRBV4-2	TRBD1	TRBJ1-5
CASSLDRATNEKLFF	TGTGCCAGCAGCTTAGACAGGGCAACTAATGAAAAACTGTTTTTT	-	TRBV7-9	-	TRBJ1-4
CASSPPMAGKNEQYF	TGTGCCAGCTCACCACCGATGGCAGGGAAAAACGAGCAGTACTTC	-	TRBV18	-	TRBJ2-7
CASSSVGEKLFF	TGTGCCAGCAGTTCCGTCGGTGAAAAACTGTTTTTT	-	TRBV6-2/TRBV6-3	-	TRBJ1-4
CASSFRQGEGYTF	TGCGCCAGCAGCTTCCGACAGGGGGAAGGCTACACCTTC	once	TRBV5-1	TRBD1	TRBJ1-2
CASSLIRVRQNTEAFF	TGTGCCAGCAGCTTAATAAGAGTCCGTCAGAACACTGAAGCTTTCTTT	-	TRBV11-2	-	TRBJ1-1
CASSRTGDTQYF	TGTGCCAGCAGCCGGACAGGGGATACGCAGTATTTT	-	TRBV3-1/TRBV3-2	TRBD1	TRBJ2-3
CASSQGRADTEAFF	TGTGCCAGCAGTCAGGGTAGGGCCGACACTGAAGCTTTCTTT	few	TRBV2	-	TRBJ1-1
CASKRDRGRYEQYF	TGTGCCAGTAAGAGGGACAGGGGGCGATACGAGCAGTACTTC	-	TRBV19	TRBD1	TRBJ2-7
CASSPTRLAPPPYNEQFF	TGTGCCAGCAGCCCAACCCGACTAGCGCCACCCCCCTACAATGAGCAGTTCTTC	-	TRBV5-5	TRBD2	TRBJ2-1
CASSTDRGEKLFF	TGTGCCAGCAGCACCGACAGGGGAGAAAAACTGTTTTTT	-	TRBV7-9	TRBD1	TRBJ1-4
CASSSGVGGEGEKLFF	TGTGCCAGCAGCTCTGGAGTCGGGGGGGAAGGTGAAAAACTGTTTTTT	-	TRBV7-2	-	TRBJ1-4
CASSVAGTGDEKLFF	TGTGCCAGCAGCGTGGCCGGGACAGGGGATGAAAAACTGTTTTTT	-	TRBV9	TRBD1	TRBJ1-4
CATSTRQVGAYEQYF	TGTGCCACCAGCACCCGACAGGTTGGGGCCTACGAGCAGTACTTC	-	TRBV15	-	TRBJ2-7
CASSRYRDTGELFF	TGTGCCAGCAGCCGCTACAGGGACACTGGGGAGCTGTTTTTT	-	TRBV6-5	-	TRBJ2-2
CASTGLAGGQETQYF	TGTGCCAGCACCGGACTAGCGGGGGGTCAAGAGACCCAGTACTTC	-	TRBV5-4	TRBD2	TRBJ2-5
CASSLVAGGTGELFF	TGTGCCAGCAGCTTAGTAGCGGGTGGCACCGGGGAGCTGTTTTTT	-	TRBV7-2	TRBD2	TRBJ2-2
CASRAGAEAFF	TGTGCCAGCCGGGCAGGGGCTGAAGCTTTCTTT	once	TRBV2	-	TRBJ1-1
CAISAQGEETEAFF	TGTGCCATCAGTGCCCAAGGGGAAGAGACTGAAGCTTTCTTT	-	TRBV10-3	-	TRBJ1-1
CASSRRQGASENTIYF	TGTGCCAGCAGCCGGCGACAGGGGGCATCCGAAAACACCATATATTTT	-	TRBV4-2	TRBD1	TRBJ1-3
CASRGQGGDQPQHF	TGTGCCAGTAGGGGACAGGGGGGCGATCAGCCCCAGCATTTT	-	TRBV19	TRBD1	TRBJ1-5
CASSISSGNTIYF	TGTGCCAGTAGTATCTCGTCTGGAAACACCATATATTTT	once	TRBV19	-	TRBJ1-3
CASSDRTGLDSPLHF	TGTGCCAGCAGTGACAGGACAGGGTTGGATTCACCCCTCCACTTT	-	TRBV25-1	TRBD1	TRBJ1-6